This section outlines one TCR beta chain sequence together with its context. Original processing methods: For nucleated cells, counts were estimated from reference gene primer amplification. Libraries were prepared by immunoSEQ multiplex PCR; TCRdb keeps only in-frame clonotypes and omits some of them. That table gives V, J and clone size, and the DNA gave D and trimming. Of about 78,000 clones in the sample, 90% were seen once. The data were obtained in a study of blood T cell repertoires in COVID-19. Sequenced material: peripheral blood. The TCR originated in a woman aged 50 to 60 in a cohort sampled during active COVID-19.

The CDR3 is CASSQDPGLASTDTQYF. The CDR3 region has the DNA TGTGCCAGCTCCCAAGACCCGGGACTAGCGTCTACAGATACGCAGTATTTT. The rearrangement joins TRBV18 to TRBJ2-3; 10 bases line up with TRBD2. Per germline, CDR1 KGHSH and CDR2 LQKENI. There are 17 residues in the CDR3. V lost 6 bases to trimming and J lost 3 bases; unmatched junction nucleotides: 12. Complete variable domain (other parts from reference TRBV18 and TRBJ2-3): NAGVMQNPRHLVRRRGQEARLRCSPMKGHSHVYWYRQLPEEGLKFMVYLQKENIIDESGMPKERFSAEFPKEGPSILRIQQVVRGDSAAYFCASSQDPGLASTDTQYFGPGTRLTVL.